The clone carrying this TCR beta chain was seen only once. As handled by the study authors: Reference gene primer amplification gave nucleated cell count estimates. The assay was immunoSEQ multiplex PCR, and TCRdb's table has in-frame clones only and misses some. V, J and clone size are those of that table, while D and trimming were read from the DNA. The sample shows 200,000 or so clones, approximately 90% of them seen only once. The CDR3 is made up of 15 amino acids. The germline CDR1 and CDR2 sequences are LGHDT and YNNKEL (reference sequence). Between the trimmed V and J ends, which lost 0 bases and 8 bases, there was a span of 13 bases. The sample belongs to a study of blood T cell repertoires in COVID-19.

The sample taken for sequencing was peripheral blood. The chain uses TRBV3-1 (or the pseudogene TRBV3-2) and TRBJ1-4; D gene uncertain. The clonotype originates from a middle-aged man with COVID-19, enrolled during active disease. CDR3 sequence: CASSQDRRQREKLFF. CDR3 DNA: TGTGCCAGCAGCCAAGATCGGCGGCAACGGGAAAAACTGTTTTTT.